Sequencing of this T cell receptor beta chain was carried out in a study of blood T cell repertoires in COVID-19 (TCRdb year 2020). Looking at the study overall: Samples covering the acute and convalescent phases of COVID-19 were provided by collaborators in the United States, Italy and Spain. Samples were obtained from the ongoing ImmuneRACE study (first 160 participants) and from 1,254 subjects provided by 6 global collaborators. Sample metadata almost always included a de-identified subject ID, COVID-19 status, age in years and sex. The material from the prospective study consisted of cDNA or gDNA derived from T cells, B-cell-depleted T cells, or PBMCs. Where available, HLA class I and class II types were obtained from metadata supplied by the sample provider rather than from assay-based typing. The repertoires were released in a freely available public database meant as a resource for research on the immune response to SARS-CoV-2. Deeply sampled blood TCRbeta repertoires from subjects exposed to, actively infected with, or recovered from COVID-19 were included in the dataset. The study at large found these results: How much clinical and demographic metadata was included differed by source and by participant, and the metadata was provided uncurated.

A note on this clone: It has no known antigen specificity. Per-base quality was not reported, and no clone a single base away is much larger than it.

Whole blood was collected in K2EDTA tubes by collaborating institutions according to the institutions' own protocols. For TCRbeta analysis, collaborators shipped samples in one of three forms: frozen whole blood, isolated PBMCs, or DNA extracted from either of those sample types. TCRbeta CDR3 regions were amplified from genomic DNA using the immunoSEQ Assay, a bias-controlled multiplex PCR. In the paper's pipeline: The number of nucleated cells in each sample was estimated from the amplification of reference gene primers within the assay. To quantify the absolute abundance of each unique TCRbeta CDR3 rearrangement, sequence reads were collapsed and filtered. For each sample, productive Simpson clonality was calculated as the square root of Simpson's diversity index over productive rearrangements. TCRdb limited this immuneACCESS table to in-frame rearrangements with V and J called. A share of clones is missing; checked studies link under half to unresolved V genes, and the rest is unexplained. V, J and clone size are those of that table, while D and trimming were read from the DNA. The sample table records 40,000 to 50,000 clones; 88% of these occur just once. The top ten constitute approximately 4.8% of the sample.

The source is a human donor in a cohort sampled during active COVID-19. Sequenced: peripheral blood.

The CDR3 corresponds to CASSPRTSGRALHEQFF. The sequenced DNA is TGTGCCAGCAGCCCAAGGACTAGCGGGAGGGCCCTCCATGAGCAGTTCTTC. The V and J genes are TRBV7-2 and TRBJ2-1; 15 bases in the junction line up with TRBD2. CDR1 and CDR2 are read off the germline V gene as SGHTA and FQGNSA. Trimmed from V: 5 bases; trimmed from J: 8 bases; junction bases lacking a gene match: 10. The CDR3 sequence holds 17 residues, the cysteine and phenylalanine included. Only the CDR3 part of the read is kept: 51 bases, read in frame from the first base.